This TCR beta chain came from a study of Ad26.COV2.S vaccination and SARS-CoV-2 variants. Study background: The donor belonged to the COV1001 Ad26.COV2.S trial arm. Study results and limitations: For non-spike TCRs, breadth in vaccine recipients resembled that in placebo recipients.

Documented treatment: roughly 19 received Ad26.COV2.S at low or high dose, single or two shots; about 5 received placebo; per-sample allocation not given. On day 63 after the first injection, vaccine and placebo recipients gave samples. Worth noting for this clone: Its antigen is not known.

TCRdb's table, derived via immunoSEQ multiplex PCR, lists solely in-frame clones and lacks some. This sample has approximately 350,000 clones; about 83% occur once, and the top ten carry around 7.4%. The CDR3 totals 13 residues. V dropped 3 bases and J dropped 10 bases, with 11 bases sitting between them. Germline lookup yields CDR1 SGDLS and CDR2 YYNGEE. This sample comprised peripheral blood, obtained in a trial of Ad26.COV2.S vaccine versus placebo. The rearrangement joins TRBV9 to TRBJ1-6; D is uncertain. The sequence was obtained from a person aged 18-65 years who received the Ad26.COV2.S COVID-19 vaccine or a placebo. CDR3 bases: TGTGCCAGCAGCGGGGAGGGTAGCTCACCCCTCCACTTT. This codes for CASSGEGSSPLHF. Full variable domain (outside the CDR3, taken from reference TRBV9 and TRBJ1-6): DSGVTQTPKHLITATGQRVTLRCSPRSGDLSVYWYQQSLDQGLQFLIQYYNGEERAKGNILERFSAQQFPDLHSELNLSSLELGDSALYFCASSGEGSSPLHFGNGTRLTVT.